One sample yielded the 19 T cell receptor beta chains listed below, sequenced in a study of spatial heterogeneity in lung cancer. TCRdb independently ran MiXCR on the 5' RACE reads; one entry per CDR3 protein. The data show roughly 80,000 distinct CDR3 sequences, 7% to 9% seen once. The time point is: sample taken at primary tumor resection. The sequencing used PBMCs, collected at surgery. The receptors here all came from a male donor with early-stage non-small cell lung cancer.

This clonotype was counted many times. The chain recombines TRBV6-1 with TRBJ1-4; no definite D call. Germline V lookup: CDR1 MNHNS, CDR2 SASEGT. CDR3 length: 13 amino acids. The V and J ends lost 1 base and 7 bases respectively, with 7 bases between them. In DNA form, the CDR3 reads TGTGCCAGCAGTGAAGTGGTGGGTGAAAAACTGTTTTTT. Residues: CASSEVVGEKLFF.

This clonotype was recorded at least ten times. V gene TRBV13 combines with J gene TRBJ2-1; no clear D. This CDR3 has 12 residues. V was shortened by 0 bases and J by 8 bases, with 5 bases between the two germline ends. Germline V gene sequence: CDR1 PRHDT, CDR2 FYEKMQ (reference sequence). The CDR3 region is CASSLGQYEQFF. For the CDR3, the DNA is TGTGCCAGCAGCTTAGGCCAGTATGAGCAGTTCTTC. Using reference TRBV13 and TRBJ2-1 for the parts outside the CDR3, the full variable domain is AAGVIQSPRHLIKEKRETATLKCYPIPRHDTVYWYQQGPGQDPQFLISFYEKMQSDKGSIPDRFSAQQFSDYHSELNMSSLELGDSALYFCASSLGQYEQFFGPGTRLTVL.

This clonotype has ten or more counts. The chain uses TRBV11-1 and TRBJ1-1; D not resolved. Germline V lookup: CDR1 SGHAT, CDR2 FQDESV (reference sequence). The CDR3 covers 14 residues. Trimming cost V 2 bases and J 3 bases, with 10 bases left between them. The CDR3 here is CASSLTLRDTEAFF. In nucleotides, the CDR3 is TGTGCCAGCAGCTTAACTCTAAGGGACACTGAAGCTTTCTTT.

This clonotype was counted many times. The V and J genes are TRBV7-9 and TRBJ2-5; D perhaps matches TRBD2 (6 bases). The germline V gene has CDR1 SEHNR and CDR2 FQNEAQ (reference sequence). V was trimmed by 6 bases and J by 3 bases, leaving 14 bases between them. The CDR3 spans 14 residues. The chain's CDR3 is CASSPVWGEETQYF. DNA for the CDR3: TGTGCCAGCAGTCCCGTATGGGGGGAAGAGACCCAGTACTTC.

This clonotype has at least ten counts. This chain uses TRBV4-1 with TRBJ2-7; no definite D call. V was pared by 3 bases and J by 4 bases, with 10 bases between. There are 13 residues in the CDR3. In germline, CDR1 is MGHRA, CDR2 YSYEKL. The CDR3 DNA is TGCGCCAGCAGCCAGGCCCAGAAGTACGAGCAGTACTTC. This gives the protein CASSQAQKYEQYF.

At least ten counts were recorded for this clonotype. This chain connects TRBV20-1 to TRBJ2-5, with unresolved D. The CDR3 consists of 14 residues. V lost 6 bases and J 4 bases, leaving 18 bases between the germline ends. From germline, CDR1 is DFQATT and CDR2 SNEGSKA (reference sequence). The CDR3 loop reads CSAPPLGHRETQYF. Here the CDR3 DNA reads TGCAGTGCACCACCTCTAGGGCATCGAGAGACCCAGTACTTC.

The sample holds many counts of this clonotype. This sequence joins TRBV12-3 or TRBV12-4 and TRBJ2-3; no reliable D call. This CDR3 spans 11 amino acids. V was trimmed by 4 bases and J by 5 bases, leaving 4 bases between them. This CDR3 is CASSYKDTQYF. The CDR3 region has the DNA TGTGCCAGCAGTTACAAAGATACGCAGTATTTT.

The chain is built from TRBV12-2 and TRBJ2-5; TRBD1 is the table's D call, not checked against the DNA. TRBV12-2 is assigned pseudogene status. This CDR3 has 15 residues. CDR3 sequence (DNA): TGTGCAAGTCGCTCAAGACCCAGGGGACCGGAGACCCAGTACTTC. This sequence encodes CASRSRPRGPETQYF.

With regard to this clonotype: A much bigger clone sits one base away, suggesting this may be a read error. The chain couples TRBV5-1 to TRBJ2-7; possibly TRBD1 for D (5 bases). The germline CDR1 and CDR2 sequences are SGHRS and YFSETQ. The CDR3 totals 15 residues. V gave up 4 bases and J gave up 7 bases, with 21 bases separating them. The CDR3 DNA sequence: TGCGCCAGCAGCCTGGGGTCAGGGCGTCGGTGGGAGCAGTACTTC. It encodes CASSLGSGRRWEQYF.

This clonotype was seen a few times. This chain links TRBV12-3 or TRBV12-4 with TRBJ1-5; D is uncertain. This CDR3 has 13 residues. The ends were cut back, 4 bases at V and 5 bases at J, with 9 bases in the middle. CDR3 DNA: TGTGCCAGCAGTTGGACGGCCCATCAGCCCCAGCATTTT. It encodes CASSWTAHQPQHF.

This clonotype was seen a few times. The chain combines TRBV4-1 with TRBJ2-7; D possibly corresponds to TRBD1 (6 bases). The CDR3 spans 17 residues. The ends were cut back, 0 bases at V and 2 bases at J, with 17 bases in the middle. Germline V CDR1 and CDR2: MGHRA, YSYEKL. The chain's CDR3 is CASSQDTGTLGAYEQYF. CDR3 DNA sequence: TGCGCCAGCAGCCAAGATACAGGGACCCTCGGGGCCTACGAGCAGTACTTC.

This clonotype was observed a handful of times. The chain links TRBV19 to TRBJ1-4; a possible D gene is TRBD1 (6 bases). The CDR3 is made up of 15 amino acids. Trimming stripped 4 bases from V and 3 bases from J, with 12 bases between. The germline V gene has CDR1 LNHDA and CDR2 SQIVND (reference sequence). The CDR3 region is CASSSRGLANEKLFF. As DNA, the CDR3 is TGTGCCAGTAGTAGCAGGGGCCTTGCTAATGAAAAACTGTTTTTT.

Many counts were recorded for this clonotype. J is TRBJ2-7 and V is TRBV4-2; no definite D call. Germline V gene lookup returns CDR1 LGHNA and CDR2 YNFKEQ. V lost 0 bases to trimming and J lost 2 bases, with 8 bases between them. The length of the CDR3 is 14 residues. The CDR3 sequence: CASSQDVLAYEQYF. CDR3 sequence (DNA): TGTGCCAGCAGCCAAGACGTCCTTGCCTACGAGCAGTACTTC.

This clonotype occurred many times. The J gene is TRBJ2-3, the V gene TRBV7-2; D tentatively reads TRBD1 or TRBD2 (6 bases each). Germline lookup yields CDR1 SGHTA and CDR2 FQGNSA. This CDR3 region has 15 residues. V shed 8 bases and J shed 2 bases, with 17 bases lying between them. The chain's CDR3 is CASRGPVGSTDTQYF. The CDR3 coding sequence is TGTGCCAGCCGGGGGCCCGTTGGGTCCACAGATACGCAGTATTTT.

In its sample, this clonotype was seen many times. The V gene is TRBV6-6, the J gene TRBJ2-4; D might be TRBD1 (6 bases). CDR1 and CDR2 from the germline V gene are MNHNY and SVGAGI (reference sequence). This CDR3 has 14 residues. V lost 5 bases and J lost 8, with 16 bases in between. The CDR3 nucleotides are TGTGCCAGCAGTGATCTCCAGGGGAAGTACATTCAGTACTTC. This gives the protein CASSDLQGKYIQYF.

There are many counts of this clonotype. The chain uses TRBV5-1 and TRBJ2-1; tentative D call: TRBD1 (7 bases). This CDR3 comprises 15 residues. V was trimmed by 4 bases and J by 7 bases, leaving 18 bases between them. Per germline, CDR1 SGHRS and CDR2 YFSETQ. The CDR3 nucleotides read TGCGCCAGCAGCCAGCAGGGGGGAGCGTCGAATGAGCAGTTCTTC. It is translated as CASSQQGGASNEQFF.

With regard to this clonotype: Given a much more abundant clone one base away, this may be a read error. The CDR3 sequence: CAWSEGTGEQHF. In DNA form, the CDR3 reads TGTGCCTGGAGTGAAGGGACGGGCGAGCAGCACTTC. The J gene is TRBJ2-7, the V gene TRBV30, with D perhaps matching TRBD1 or TRBD2 (5 bases each). Per germline, CDR1 GTSNPN and CDR2 SVGIG (reference sequence). The CDR3 is 12 amino acids.

This clonotype was detected ten times or more. The rearrangement joins TRBV6-4 to TRBJ1-1, with TRBD1 as a possible D gene (6 bases). CDR3 length: 11 residues. Trimming took off 8 bases at V and 11 bases at J, with 15 bases between the two ends. Germline V gene sequence: CDR1 MRHNA, CDR2 SNTAGT. In DNA, the CDR3 is TGTGCCAGCCGGAGGGGGTACGAGGCTTTCTTT. Amino acid sequence: CASRRGYEAFF.

The V and J genes are TRBV7-2 and TRBJ1-5; 9 positions agree with TRBD1. This CDR3 region has 16 residues. Looked up from germline, CDR1 is SGHTA and CDR2 is FQGNSA. V lost 4 bases to trimming and J lost 6 bases; unmatched junction nucleotides: 10. The CDR3 coding sequence is TGTGCCAGCAGCTCACCACCGGGACAGGGTATTCAGCCCCAGCATTTT. It translates to CASSSPPGQGIQPQHF.